Given below is one T cell receptor (beta chain) in context. Its target is unknown. This specimen belongs to a study of cytomegalovirus exposure and HLA in healthy donors. Study details: The study placed 80% to 90% of its approximately 400 genotyped donors in the Caucasian-associated ancestry cluster. Findings and limits, study-wide: Overall, under 200 TCR beta chains were annotated as cytomegalovirus-associated. Analyzed later, association rates of TCRs varied across HLA loci, with DRB1 most and HLA-C fewest.

Each donor's status was that of a healthy bone marrow donor. The CDR3 consists of 15 residues. The J segment lost 2 bases and the V segment lost 7 bases, leaving 10 bases of the junction unmatched. Germline V CDR1 and CDR2: LGHNA, YNFKEQ. Use of 60 Vbeta and 13 Jbeta primers characterized the PCR. TCRdb's copy holds only in-frame clones and misses some; the assay was immunoSEQ multiplex PCR. The table shows hundreds of thousands of clones, with around two thirds occurring only once. The gene calls are TRBV4-2 and TRBJ2-5; 7 positions match TRBD2. The source of this sequence is a female donor in good health and CMV-seronegative. The sequenced material came from PBMCs. The CDR3 DNA reads as TGTGCCAGCAACCCAGGACTAGGGCTACAAGAGACCCAGTACTTC. Amino acids: CASNPGLGLQETQYF.